This is a list of T cell receptor beta chains from one sample in a study of somatic mutations in cytotoxic T cells in rheumatoid arthritis. The table came from immunoSEQ multiplex PCR; TCRdb's copy has only in-frame clones and leaves some out. This table holds 5,500 to 6,500 clones, approximately 65% found once. The sequenced sample was CD8+ T cells sorted from blood. The receptor set was obtained from a woman aged 50 to 60 in good health. Each CDR3 is given with its conserved first and last residue. The order of the fields is D gene, clone size, J gene, V gene, CDR3 protein, CDR3 DNA. The D gene is left open where the match is weak. Only part of the rows carry a size: once, few, many, or a class if the clone is expanded.

d_call: TRBD1
clone_size: NA
j_call: TRBJ1-3
v_call: TRBV11-3
cdr3_aa: CASSLSAGGTGNTIYF
cdr3_nt: TGTGCCAGCAGCTTATCGGCAGGGGGCACTGGAAACACCATATATTTT

d_call: TRBD1
clone_size: NA
j_call: TRBJ2-1
v_call: TRBV15
cdr3_aa: CATSRVTGGVEQFF
cdr3_nt: TGTGCCACCAGCAGAGTTACAGGGGGAGTGGAGCAGTTCTTC

d_call: NA
clone_size: NA
j_call: TRBJ1-4
v_call: TRBV10-2
cdr3_aa: CASSEFDLGGTNEKLFF
cdr3_nt: TGCGCCAGCAGTGAGTTCGACTTGGGTGGGACTAATGAAAAACTGTTTTTT

d_call: NA
clone_size: NA
j_call: TRBJ1-6
v_call: TRBV2
cdr3_aa: CASSEGGGRSPLHF
cdr3_nt: TGTGCCAGCAGTGAGGGCGGAGGGAGATCACCCCTCCACTTT

d_call: TRBD2
clone_size: few
j_call: TRBJ2-3
v_call: TRBV7-3
cdr3_aa: CASSLISGDSSTDTQYF
cdr3_nt: TGTGCCAGCAGCTTAATTAGCGGGGACTCTAGCACAGATACGCAGTATTTT

d_call: NA
clone_size: NA
j_call: TRBJ2-1
v_call: TRBV12-5
cdr3_aa: CASGSRPLTAYNEQFF
cdr3_nt: TGTGCTAGTGGTTCCCGACCCCTGACAGCCTACAATGAGCAGTTCTTC

d_call: NA
clone_size: few
j_call: TRBJ1-6
v_call: TRBV6-5
cdr3_aa: CASSYGGASNSPLHF
cdr3_nt: TGTGCCAGCAGTTATGGGGGGGCTTCTAATTCACCCCTCCACTTT

d_call: NA
clone_size: NA
j_call: TRBJ2-3
v_call: TRBV4-2
cdr3_aa: CASSQSPGYAGSTDTQYF
cdr3_nt: TGTGCCAGCAGCCAATCCCCGGGGTACGCGGGGAGCACAGATACGCAGTATTTT

d_call: TRBD2
clone_size: NA
j_call: TRBJ2-1
v_call: TRBV9
cdr3_aa: CASSVGGGGNNEQFF
cdr3_nt: TGTGCCAGCAGCGTAGGCGGGGGGGGGAACAATGAGCAGTTCTTC

d_call: NA
clone_size: NA
j_call: TRBJ2-5
v_call: TRBV12-5
cdr3_aa: CASGPQETQYF
cdr3_nt: TGTGCTAGTGGCCCACAAGAGACCCAGTACTTC

d_call: NA
clone_size: few
j_call: TRBJ1-5
v_call: TRBV10-2
cdr3_aa: CASSDGQAFNQPQHF
cdr3_nt: TGCGCCAGCAGTGATGGGCAGGCATTCAATCAGCCCCAGCATTTT

d_call: TRBD1
clone_size: NA
j_call: TRBJ1-2
v_call: TRBV5-6
cdr3_aa: CASSLATTGHYGYTF
cdr3_nt: TGTGCCAGCAGCTTGGCAACGACAGGGCACTATGGCTACACCTTC

d_call: TRBD1
clone_size: NA
j_call: TRBJ1-1
v_call: TRBV4-1
cdr3_aa: CASSARQGDLNTEAFF
cdr3_nt: TGCGCCAGCAGCGCTCGACAGGGGGATTTGAACACTGAAGCTTTCTTT

d_call: TRBD1
clone_size: once
j_call: TRBJ1-2
v_call: TRBV7-8
cdr3_aa: CASSLALDRVNDGYTF
cdr3_nt: TGTGCCAGCAGCTTAGCACTAGACAGGGTGAATGATGGCTACACCTTC

d_call: TRBD1
clone_size: NA
j_call: TRBJ2-7
v_call: TRBV7-2
cdr3_aa: CASSSLPGQGYEQYF
cdr3_nt: TGTGCCAGCAGCTCTCTTCCGGGACAGGGTTACGAGCAGTACTTC

d_call: NA
clone_size: NA
j_call: TRBJ2-3
v_call: TRBV5-6
cdr3_aa: CASSFGGVTDTQYF
cdr3_nt: TGTGCCAGCAGCTTTGGCGGCGTCACAGATACGCAGTATTTT

d_call: TRBD1
clone_size: NA
j_call: TRBJ1-2
v_call: TRBV29-1
cdr3_aa: CSVERGQDGIANYGYTF
cdr3_nt: TGCAGCGTTGAGAGGGGACAGGATGGGATAGCTAACTATGGCTACACCTTC

d_call: TRBD2
clone_size: NA
j_call: TRBJ2-7
v_call: TRBV6-1
cdr3_aa: CASSEGLADSYEQYF
cdr3_nt: TGTGCCAGCAGTGAGGGACTAGCAGACTCCTACGAGCAGTACTTC

d_call: NA
clone_size: NA
j_call: TRBJ2-1
v_call: TRBV4-3
cdr3_aa: CASSPAVDRGNEQFF
cdr3_nt: TGCGCCAGCAGCCCGGCGGTAGACCGCGGGAATGAGCAGTTCTTC

d_call: NA
clone_size: NA
j_call: TRBJ2-2
v_call: TRBV10-2
cdr3_aa: CASTRDLRELFF
cdr3_nt: TGCGCCAGCACGAGGGATTTGAGGGAGCTGTTTTTT

d_call: NA
clone_size: NA
j_call: TRBJ1-2
v_call: TRBV2
cdr3_aa: CASDGQHNYGYTF
cdr3_nt: TGTGCCAGCGATGGACAGCACAACTATGGCTACACCTTC

d_call: TRBD2
clone_size: once
j_call: TRBJ2-5
v_call: TRBV5-1
cdr3_aa: CASSFASGTSGETQYF
cdr3_nt: TGCGCCAGCAGCTTTGCTAGCGGGACATCAGGGGAGACCCAGTACTTC

d_call: NA
clone_size: NA
j_call: TRBJ2-2
v_call: TRBV7-8
cdr3_aa: CASSLDWGVTGELFF
cdr3_nt: TGTGCCAGCAGCTTAGACTGGGGGGTCACCGGGGAGCTGTTTTTT

d_call: NA
clone_size: NA
j_call: TRBJ1-1
v_call: TRBV2
cdr3_aa: CASSGTWNTEAFF
cdr3_nt: TGTGCCAGCAGTGGGACATGGAACACTGAAGCTTTCTTT

d_call: TRBD1
clone_size: NA
j_call: TRBJ1-3
v_call: TRBV18
cdr3_aa: CASSPDRVPGNTIYF
cdr3_nt: TGTGCCAGCTCACCCGACAGGGTCCCTGGAAACACCATATATTTT

d_call: TRBD1
clone_size: NA
j_call: TRBJ2-7
v_call: TRBV6-1
cdr3_aa: CASRPPDRASYEQYF
cdr3_nt: TGTGCCAGCAGGCCCCCGGACAGGGCCTCCTACGAGCAGTACTTC

d_call: TRBD2
clone_size: NA
j_call: TRBJ2-7
v_call: TRBV19
cdr3_aa: CASSPTGGPYEQYF
cdr3_nt: TGTGCCAGTAGCCCCACGGGGGGGCCTTACGAGCAGTACTTC

d_call: TRBD1
clone_size: NA
j_call: TRBJ1-6
v_call: TRBV27
cdr3_aa: CASSLAQGENNSPLHF
cdr3_nt: TGTGCCAGCAGTTTAGCACAGGGGGAGAATAATTCACCCCTCCACTTT

d_call: TRBD2
clone_size: NA
j_call: TRBJ2-1
v_call: TRBV5-5
cdr3_aa: CASSPGTSGGRFF
cdr3_nt: TGTGCCAGCAGCCCCGGGACTAGCGGGGGGAGGTTCTTC

d_call: NA
clone_size: few
j_call: TRBJ2-2
v_call: TRBV9
cdr3_aa: CASSVGSGTGELFF
cdr3_nt: TGTGCCAGCAGCGTCGGCAGCGGAACCGGGGAGCTGTTTTTT

d_call: NA
clone_size: NA
j_call: TRBJ2-4
v_call: TRBV7-6
cdr3_aa: CASSLAGGFGDIQYF
cdr3_nt: TGTGCCAGCAGCTTAGCGGGGGGTTTTGGGGACATTCAGTACTTC

d_call: TRBD1
clone_size: NA
j_call: TRBJ1-6
v_call: TRBV10-3
cdr3_aa: CAISRTEGAYNDSPLHF
cdr3_nt: TGTGCCATCAGTAGGACAGAGGGGGCCTATAATGATTCACCCCTCCACTTT

d_call: NA
clone_size: NA
j_call: TRBJ1-5
v_call: TRBV27
cdr3_aa: CASSLGGPLGNQPQHF
cdr3_nt: TGTGCCAGCAGTTTAGGTGGGCCCTTGGGCAATCAGCCCCAGCATTTT

d_call: TRBD1
clone_size: few
j_call: TRBJ2-3
v_call: TRBV7-7
cdr3_aa: CASSPTGGTDTQYF
cdr3_nt: TGTGCCAGCAGCCCAACAGGGGGCACAGATACGCAGTATTTT

d_call: NA
clone_size: NA
j_call: TRBJ1-4
v_call: TRBV7-4
cdr3_aa: CASTDDWEKLFF
cdr3_nt: TGTGCCAGTACAGATGATTGGGAAAAACTGTTTTTT

d_call: TRBD1
clone_size: NA
j_call: TRBJ1-6
v_call: TRBV6-1
cdr3_aa: CAIARRQGSPLHF
cdr3_nt: TGTGCCATAGCTCGGAGACAGGGTTCACCCCTCCACTTT

d_call: TRBD2
clone_size: NA
j_call: TRBJ2-3
v_call: TRBV6-1
cdr3_aa: CASSEERGGTDTQYF
cdr3_nt: TGTGCCAGCAGTGAAGAGCGGGGGGGCACAGATACGCAGTATTTT

d_call: TRBD1
clone_size: few
j_call: TRBJ2-7
v_call: TRBV19
cdr3_aa: CASSIGQGPGEQYF
cdr3_nt: TGTGCCAGTAGTATAGGACAGGGCCCCGGGGAGCAGTACTTC

d_call: NA
clone_size: NA
j_call: TRBJ2-7
v_call: TRBV18
cdr3_aa: CASSPSRGYEQYF
cdr3_nt: TGTGCCAGCTCACCCTCCCGGGGCTACGAGCAGTACTTC

d_call: TRBD2
clone_size: NA
j_call: TRBJ2-7
v_call: TRBV9
cdr3_aa: CASSVAWGGSYEQYF
cdr3_nt: TGTGCCAGCAGCGTAGCCTGGGGGGGGTCCTACGAGCAGTACTTT

d_call: NA
clone_size: NA
j_call: TRBJ2-3
v_call: TRBV10-1
cdr3_aa: CASSQGTDTQYF
cdr3_nt: TGCGCCAGCAGCCAGGGGACAGATACGCAGTATTTT

d_call: TRBD1
clone_size: NA
j_call: TRBJ2-3
v_call: TRBV6-4
cdr3_aa: CASSDGQGADTQYF
cdr3_nt: TGTGCCAGCAGTGACGGACAGGGGGCAGATACGCAGTATTTT

d_call: TRBD1
clone_size: NA
j_call: TRBJ2-5
v_call: TRBV5-8
cdr3_aa: CASSNRGAWTQYF
cdr3_nt: TGTGCCAGCAGCAACAGGGGAGCCTGGACCCAGTACTTC

d_call: TRBD1
clone_size: NA
j_call: TRBJ2-3
v_call: TRBV6-4
cdr3_aa: CASSEGTGLSTDTQYF
cdr3_nt: TGTGCCAGCAGTGAAGGGACAGGGCTTTCCACAGATACGCAGTATTTT

d_call: TRBD1
clone_size: once
j_call: TRBJ1-2
v_call: TRBV7-9
cdr3_aa: CASSLPGQGDLITGYTF
cdr3_nt: TGTGCCAGCAGTTTACCGGGACAGGGGGACCTTATAACCGGCTACACCTTC

d_call: NA
clone_size: NA
j_call: TRBJ2-1
v_call: TRBV27
cdr3_aa: CASSSGAGGHNEQFF
cdr3_nt: TGTGCCAGCAGTTCCGGGGCCGGGGGACACAATGAGCAGTTCTTC

d_call: TRBD1
clone_size: NA
j_call: TRBJ1-1
v_call: TRBV9
cdr3_aa: CASSVVVTGSTEAFF
cdr3_nt: TGTGCCAGCAGCGTAGTTGTGACAGGGAGCACTGAAGCTTTCTTT

d_call: NA
clone_size: NA
j_call: TRBJ2-3
v_call: TRBV2
cdr3_aa: CASGGRGPRDTQYF
cdr3_nt: TGTGCCAGCGGCGGGCGGGGGCCGAGGGATACGCAGTATTTT

d_call: NA
clone_size: NA
j_call: TRBJ2-5
v_call: TRBV5-1
cdr3_aa: CASSQGLQETQYF
cdr3_nt: TGCGCCAGCAGCCAGGGACTCCAAGAGACCCAGTACTTC

d_call: NA
clone_size: few
j_call: TRBJ1-1
v_call: TRBV27
cdr3_aa: CASSLAANTEAFF
cdr3_nt: TGTGCCAGCAGTTTAGCGGCGAACACTGAAGCTTTCTTT

d_call: NA
clone_size: NA
j_call: TRBJ1-1
v_call: TRBV19
cdr3_aa: CASSKGRGGADTEAFF
cdr3_nt: TGTGCCAGTAGTAAGGGTCGCGGAGGCGCGGACACTGAAGCTTTCTTT

d_call: NA
clone_size: NA
j_call: TRBJ2-6
v_call: TRBV7-9
cdr3_aa: CASSTSAGQSSSGANVLTF
cdr3_nt: TGTGCCAGCAGCACTTCTGCGGGACAGTCGAGCTCTGGGGCCAACGTCCTGACTTTC

d_call: NA
clone_size: NA
j_call: TRBJ1-3
v_call: TRBV9
cdr3_aa: CASSEGTDSSGNTIYF
cdr3_nt: TGTGCCAGCAGCGAGGGGACGGACAGCTCTGGAAACACCATATATTTT

d_call: TRBD1
clone_size: NA
j_call: TRBJ1-1
v_call: TRBV7-6
cdr3_aa: CASSTSQGETEAFF
cdr3_nt: TGTGCCAGCAGCACGTCTCAGGGGGAAACTGAAGCTTTCTTT

d_call: TRBD2
clone_size: NA
j_call: TRBJ2-7
v_call: TRBV6-5
cdr3_aa: CASSSLAGGSEQYF
cdr3_nt: TGTGCCAGCAGTTCGCTAGCGGGAGGCAGCGAGCAGTACTTC

d_call: TRBD2
clone_size: NA
j_call: TRBJ2-3
v_call: TRBV4-1
cdr3_aa: CASSQVLAGARGGDTQYF
cdr3_nt: TGCGCCAGCAGCCAAGTACTAGCGGGGGCCCGCGGTGGAGATACGCAGTATTTT

d_call: NA
clone_size: once
j_call: TRBJ1-5
v_call: TRBV25-1
cdr3_aa: CASSDGGGVRPQHF
cdr3_nt: TGTGCCAGCAGTGATGGGGGAGGGGTTCGGCCCCAGCATTTT

d_call: NA
clone_size: NA
j_call: TRBJ1-1
v_call: TRBV18
cdr3_aa: CASSPGQNTEAFF
cdr3_nt: TGTGCCAGCTCACCGGGGCAGAACACTGAAGCTTTCTTT

d_call: NA
clone_size: NA
j_call: TRBJ2-3
v_call: TRBV5-1
cdr3_aa: CASSLVWEGTDTQYF
cdr3_nt: TGCGCCAGCAGCTTGGTTTGGGAGGGCACAGATACGCAGTATTTT